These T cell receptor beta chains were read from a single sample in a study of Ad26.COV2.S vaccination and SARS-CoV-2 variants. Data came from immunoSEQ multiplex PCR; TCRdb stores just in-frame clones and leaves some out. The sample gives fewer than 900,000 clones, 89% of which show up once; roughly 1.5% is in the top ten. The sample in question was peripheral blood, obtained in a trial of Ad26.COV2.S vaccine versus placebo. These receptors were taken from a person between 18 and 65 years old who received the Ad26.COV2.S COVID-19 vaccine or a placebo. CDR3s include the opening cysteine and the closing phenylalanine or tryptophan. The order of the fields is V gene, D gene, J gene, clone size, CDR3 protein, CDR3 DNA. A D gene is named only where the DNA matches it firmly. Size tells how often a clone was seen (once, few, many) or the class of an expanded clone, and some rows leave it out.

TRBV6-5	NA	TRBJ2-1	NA	CASRGLGEQFF	TGTGCCAGCAGAGGTTTGGGGGAGCAGTTCTTC
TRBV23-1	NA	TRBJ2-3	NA	CASSIRSRWVNTQYF	TGCGCCAGCAGTATCCGGTCCCGGTGGGTAAATACGCAGTATTTT
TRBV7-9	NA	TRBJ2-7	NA	CASSLFGYEQYF	TGTGCCAGCAGCTTATTCGGATACGAGCAGTACTTC
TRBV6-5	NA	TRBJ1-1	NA	CASSYGINTEAFF	TGTGCCAGCAGTTACGGGATCAACACTGAAGCTTTCTTT
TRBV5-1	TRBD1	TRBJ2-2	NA	CASSLGQGDTGELFF	TGCGCCAGCAGCTTGGGACAGGGTGACACCGGGGAGCTGTTTTTT
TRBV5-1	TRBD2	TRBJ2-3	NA	CASSSRSGASTDTQYF	TGCGCCAGCAGCTCAAGAAGCGGGGCTAGCACAGATACGCAGTATTTT
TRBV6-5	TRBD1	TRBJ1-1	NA	CASSYVRGRTEAFF	TGTGCCAGCAGTTACGTCAGGGGGCGAACTGAAGCTTTCTTT
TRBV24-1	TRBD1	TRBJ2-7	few	CATSAGQGLDEQYF	TGTGCCACCAGTGCGGGACAGGGGTTGGACGAGCAGTACTTC
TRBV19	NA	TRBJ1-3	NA	CASSTADFSGNTIYF	TGTGCCAGTAGTACGGCGGATTTCTCTGGAAACACCATATATTTT
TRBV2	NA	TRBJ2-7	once	CASSEDGYGEQYF	TGTGCCAGCAGTGAAGATGGGTACGGCGAGCAGTACTTC